These 20 T cell receptor beta chains share one sample of origin, sequenced in a study of control samples from healthy donors and cancer patients. Produced via immunoSEQ multiplex PCR; TCRdb's table is partial and in-frame only. Among about 80,000 clones listed, 84% were seen once. What was sequenced was PBMCs. Every receptor here comes from a man aged 55 to 70 with head and neck cancer.

This clone was seen just once. Other DNA sequences of this sample code for an identical CDR3. The rearrangement uses TRBV12-3 or TRBV12-4 and TRBJ1-4; weak D call: TRBD1 (5 bases). Trimming took 6 bases from V and 8 from J, leaving 13 bases between them. This CDR3 comprises 13 residues. CDR3 amino acids: CASSPGQGEKLFF. CDR3 sequence (DNA): TGTGCCAGCAGCCCCGGCCAGGGCGAAAAACTGTTTTTT.

The chain has TRBV5-4 and TRBJ1-2; possible D gene TRBD1, 6 bases. Germline CDR1 is SGHNT and CDR2 is YYREEE (reference sequence). The CDR3 is 15 residues long. V was cut by 2 bases and J by 4 bases, with 15 bases left in between. The CDR3 protein is CASSFDRSNVYGYTF. The CDR3 DNA is TGTGCCAGCAGCTTCGACAGGTCCAACGTCTATGGCTACACCTTC.

This clone has a handful of counts. The chain has TRBV7-9 and TRBJ2-7; D gene ambiguous. Deletions cut 5 bases from V and 3 bases from J, with 5 bases between. CDR3 length equals 11 residues. Per the germline V gene, CDR1 is SEHNR and CDR2 is FQNEAQ (reference sequence). CDR3 nucleotides: TGTGCCAGCAGCACTAACTACGAGCAGTACTTC. Encoded protein: CASSTNYEQYF. The full variable domain, in which reference TRBV7-9 and TRBJ2-7 provide the parts outside the CDR3, is DTGVSQNPRHKITKRGQNVTFRCDPISEHNRLYWYRQTLGQGPEFLTYFQNEAQLEKSRLLSDRFSAERPKGSFSTLEIQRTEQGDSAMYLCASSTNYEQYFGPGTRLTVT.

The V and J genes are TRBV3-1 (or the pseudogene TRBV3-2) and TRBJ2-3; 10 nucleotides line up with TRBD2. Losses at the gene ends were 7 bases for V and 6 bases for J; bases not matched to a gene: 4. This CDR3 is built from 13 residues. Looked up from germline, CDR1 is LGHDT and CDR2 is YNNKEL (reference sequence). Here the CDR3 DNA reads TGTGCCAGCACCCTAGCGGGAGACGATACGCAGTATTTT. As protein: CASTLAGDDTQYF.

The chain joins TRBV10-2 to TRBJ1-2; 8 bases are shared with TRBD1. Germline lookup yields CDR1 WSHSY and CDR2 SAAADI. Trimming cost V 4 bases and J 2 bases; bases outside gene matches: 6. The CDR3 runs 15 residues. CDR3 loop: CASSASWTGNYGYTF. The CDR3 nucleotides are TGCGCCAGCAGTGCATCATGGACAGGGAACTATGGCTACACCTTC.

This chain links TRBV21-1 with TRBJ2-2; no DNA check was done on the table's D call, TRBD2. TRBV21-1 corresponds to a pseudogene. The CDR3 covers 15 residues. The CDR3 bases are TGTGCCAGCAGCGAAGCGGGGGGAAGAACCGGGGAGCTGTTTTTT. Protein sequence: CASSEAGGRTGELFF.

This clone showed up just once. The CDR3 nucleotides read TGTGCCATATCGTCGGGGGGTGCGGGGGAGACCCAGTACTTC. It translates to CAISSGGAGETQYF. This sequence joins TRBV24-1 and TRBJ2-5, with TRBD2 matching 7 bases. Germline V CDR1 and CDR2: KGHDR, SFDVKD. This CDR3 comprises 14 residues. Trimming at V came to 11 bases and at J to 5 bases, leaving 13 bases not matched to a gene.

This sequence joins TRBV30 and TRBJ1-6, with no clear D. The CDR3 has 17 residues. Germline assignment: CDR1 GTSNPN and CDR2 SVGIG (reference sequence). V was trimmed by 1 base and J by 0 bases, leaving 13 bases between them. The CDR3 region has the DNA TGTGCCTGGAGTGGTCCCGGCCAGAGCTCCTATAATTCACCCCTCCACTTT. Translating gives CAWSGPGQSSYNSPLHF.

This chain joins TRBV9 and TRBJ1-2; no reliable D call. Trimming pared 0 bases from V and 0 bases from J, leaving 9 bases between. Germline assignment: CDR1 SGDLS and CDR2 YYNGEE. The CDR3 is 15 amino acids. The CDR3 DNA is TGTGCCAGCAGCGTAGGGGCAGATCCTAACTATGGCTACACCTTC. Amino acids: CASSVGADPNYGYTF.

The chain is built from TRBV6-2 or TRBV6-3 and TRBJ2-3; D is possibly TRBD1 or TRBD2 (6 bases each). This CDR3 is 17 amino acids long. The germline gives CDR1 MNHEY, CDR2 SVGEGT. V lost 5 bases and J 2 bases, leaving 20 bases between the germline ends. In DNA, the CDR3 is TGTGCCAGCAGTAGTTCGGTACTAGGGGGGTCCACAGATACGCAGTATTTT. Translating gives CASSSSVLGGSTDTQYF.

The CDR3 sequence is CASSRQGASNSPLHF. The DNA for the CDR3 is TGTGCCAGCAGTCGACAGGGAGCGAGCAATTCACCCCTCCACTTT. The V gene is TRBV6-5, the J gene TRBJ1-6; TRBD1 aligns across 7 bases. Germline loops: CDR1 MNHEY, CDR2 SVGAGI. The CDR3 is 15 amino acids. The ends lost 5 bases at V and 7 bases at J; junction bases unmatched: 8.

This clone was counted a single time. The chain employs TRBV27 and TRBJ2-3; TRBD2 matches 14 bases. The CDR3 spans 16 residues. V trimming: 4 bases; J trimming: 4 bases; junction bases outside the gene matches: 4. CDR1 and CDR2 (germline): MNHEY, SMNVEV (reference sequence). The chain's CDR3 is CASSSPGLAGADTQYF. The CDR3 DNA follows: TGTGCCAGCAGTTCCCCGGGACTAGCGGGAGCAGATACGCAGTATTTT.

J is TRBJ1-6 and V is TRBV5-1; 9 positions match TRBD1. V lost 4 bases, J lost 10 bases, and 9 bases stayed unmatched. The CDR3 spans 15 residues. Germline V lookup: CDR1 SGHRS, CDR2 YFSETQ. DNA for the CDR3: TGCGCCAGCAGCGAGCCGGGACAGGGTATCTCACCCCTCCACTTT. Its translation is CASSEPGQGISPLHF.

The V and J genes are TRBV5-6 and TRBJ2-7; the match to TRBD1 covers 7 bases. Germline V CDR1 and CDR2: SGHDT, YYEEEE. The J segment lost 3 bases and the V segment lost 3 bases, leaving 3 bases of the junction unmatched. This CDR3 has 13 residues. The CDR3 nucleotides are TGTGCCAGCAGCTGGGACAGCTACTACGAGCAGTACTTC. This codes for CASSWDSYYEQYF.

This clone was seen a handful of times. This sequence joins TRBV7-2 and TRBJ2-3; no clear D. The CDR3 consists of 14 residues. In germline, CDR1 is SGHTA, CDR2 FQGNSA. Trimming shortened V by 0 bases and J by 8 bases, and 12 bases separated the two germline ends. The CDR3 loop reads CASSLAPATRTQYF. The CDR3, as DNA: TGTGCCAGCAGCTTAGCCCCCGCGACACGTACGCAGTATTTT.

V is TRBV2 and J is TRBJ2-1; 8 nucleotides match TRBD1. This CDR3 comprises 13 residues. V was pared by 6 bases and J by 9 bases, with 7 bases of the junction left unmatched. Per the germline V gene, CDR1 is SNHLY and CDR2 is FYNNEI. CDR3: CASRRQGIGEQFF. DNA for the CDR3: TGTGCCAGCAGGAGACAGGGGATAGGTGAGCAGTTCTTC. The variable domain in full, with the rest retrieved from reference TRBV2 and TRBJ2-1, is EPEVTQTPSHQVTQMGQEVILRCVPISNHLYFYWYRQILGQKVEFLVSFYNNEISEKSEIFDDQFSVERPDGSNFTLKIRSTKLEDSAMYFCASRRQGIGEQFFGPGTRLTVL.

This rearrangement joins TRBV19 to TRBJ2-2; D may correspond to TRBD1 or TRBD2 (5 bases each). The V end was cut by 6 bases, the J end by 6 bases, with 8 bases between. The CDR3 is 12 residues long. Germline CDR1 is LNHDA and CDR2 is SQIVND (reference sequence). In nucleotides, the CDR3 is TGTGCCAGTAGGGTGGGACCCGGGGAGCTGTTTTTT. Protein sequence: CASRVGPGELFF.

This chain uses TRBV6-5 with TRBJ1-2, with D tentatively TRBD1 (6 bases). The CDR3 totals 14 residues. The V end lost 6 bases, the J end lost 5 bases, and 16 bases lay between the germline ends. Germline V CDR1 and CDR2: MNHEY, SVGAGI. The CDR3 reads CASSRTGLGYGYTF. The CDR3 DNA reads as TGTGCCAGCAGCAGAACAGGGTTAGGGTATGGCTACACCTTC.

This sequence joins TRBV7-2 and TRBJ2-3; 13 bases align to TRBD2. J was trimmed by 7 bases and V by 1 base; bases with no gene match: 2. Germline V gene lookup returns CDR1 SGHTA and CDR2 FQGNSA. The CDR3 consists of 15 residues. The CDR3 coding sequence is TGTGCCAGCAGCTTAGAGGGACTAGCGGGATATACGCAGTATTTT. Protein sequence: CASSLEGLAGYTQYF.

The J gene is TRBJ2-3, the V gene TRBV28; the D gene is possibly TRBD1 (5 bases). Germline assignment: CDR1 MDHEN and CDR2 SYDVKM. This CDR3 has 15 residues. The V and J ends lost 5 bases and 0 bases respectively, with 12 bases between them. The CDR3 loop is CASSLQGPSTDTQYF. The CDR3 nucleotides are TGTGCCAGCAGTCTGCAGGGTCCTAGCACAGATACGCAGTATTTT.